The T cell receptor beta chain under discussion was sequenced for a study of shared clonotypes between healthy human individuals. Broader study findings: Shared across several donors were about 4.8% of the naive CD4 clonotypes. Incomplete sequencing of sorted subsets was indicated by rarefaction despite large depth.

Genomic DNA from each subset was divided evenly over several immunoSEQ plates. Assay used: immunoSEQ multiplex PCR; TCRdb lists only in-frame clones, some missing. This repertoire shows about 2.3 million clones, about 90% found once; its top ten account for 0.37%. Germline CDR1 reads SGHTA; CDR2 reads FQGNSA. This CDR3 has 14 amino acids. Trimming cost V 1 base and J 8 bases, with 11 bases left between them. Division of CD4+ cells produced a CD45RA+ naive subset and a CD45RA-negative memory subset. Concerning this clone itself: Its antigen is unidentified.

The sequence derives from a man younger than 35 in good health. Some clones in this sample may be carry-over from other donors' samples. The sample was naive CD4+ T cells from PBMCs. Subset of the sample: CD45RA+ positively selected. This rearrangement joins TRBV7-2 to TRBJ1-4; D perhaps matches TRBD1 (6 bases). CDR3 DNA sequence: TGTGCCAGCAGCTTAGGTCGGCAGGGGGAAAAACTGTTTTTT. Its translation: CASSLGRQGEKLFF.